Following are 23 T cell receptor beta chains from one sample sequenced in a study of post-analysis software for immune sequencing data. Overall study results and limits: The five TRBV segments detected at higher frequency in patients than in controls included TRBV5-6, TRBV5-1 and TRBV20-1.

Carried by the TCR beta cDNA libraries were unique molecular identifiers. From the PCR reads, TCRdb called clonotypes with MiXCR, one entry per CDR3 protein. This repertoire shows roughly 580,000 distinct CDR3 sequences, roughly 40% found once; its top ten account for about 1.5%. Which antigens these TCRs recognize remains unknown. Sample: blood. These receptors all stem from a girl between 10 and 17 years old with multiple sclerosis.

In DNA form, the CDR3 reads TGTGCCAGCACTTCCCGGACTAGCGGGAGAATGTACGAGCAGTACTTC. Translating it yields CASTSRTSGRMYEQYF. The rearrangement joins TRBV13 to TRBJ2-7; 13 nucleotides align to TRBD2. J lost 4 bases, V lost 7 bases, and 10 bases had no gene match. Germline V gene sequence: CDR1 PRHDT, CDR2 FYEKMQ (reference sequence). This CDR3 is built from 16 residues.

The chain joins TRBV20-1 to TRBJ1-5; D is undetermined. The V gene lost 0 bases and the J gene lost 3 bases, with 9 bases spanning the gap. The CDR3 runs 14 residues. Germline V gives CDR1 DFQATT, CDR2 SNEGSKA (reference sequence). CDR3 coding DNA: TGCAGTGCTAGAGATCCGGCGACCAATCAGCCCCAGCATTTT. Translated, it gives CSARDPATNQPQHF.

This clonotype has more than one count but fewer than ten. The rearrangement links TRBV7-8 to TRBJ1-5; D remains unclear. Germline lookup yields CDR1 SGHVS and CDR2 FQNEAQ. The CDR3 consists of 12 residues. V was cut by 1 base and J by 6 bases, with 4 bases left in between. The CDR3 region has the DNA TGTGCCAGCAGCTTAGATTCTCAGCCCCAGCATTTT. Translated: CASSLDSQPQHF. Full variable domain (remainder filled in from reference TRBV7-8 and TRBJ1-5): GAGVSQSPRYKVAKRGQDVALRCDPISGHVSLFWYQQALGQGPEFLTYFQNEAQLDKSGLPSDRFFAERPEGSVSTLKIQRTQQEDSAVYLCASSLDSQPQHFGDGTRLSIL.

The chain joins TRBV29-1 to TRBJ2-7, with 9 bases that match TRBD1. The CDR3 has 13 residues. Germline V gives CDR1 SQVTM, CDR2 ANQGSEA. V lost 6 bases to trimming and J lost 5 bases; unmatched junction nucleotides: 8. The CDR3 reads CSVVGTGRHEQYF. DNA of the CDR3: TGCAGCGTGGTCGGGACAGGGCGGCACGAGCAGTACTTC.

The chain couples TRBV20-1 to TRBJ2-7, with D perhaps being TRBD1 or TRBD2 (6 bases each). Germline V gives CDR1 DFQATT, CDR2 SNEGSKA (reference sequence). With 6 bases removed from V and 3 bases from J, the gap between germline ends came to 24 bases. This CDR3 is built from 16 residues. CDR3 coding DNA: TGCAGTGCCAAACTAAGCCGGGGGCCCGTTCTCTACGAGCAGTACTTC. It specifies CSAKLSRGPVLYEQYF.

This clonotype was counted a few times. The CDR3 here is CASSLPGGTDTQYF. In DNA form, the CDR3 reads TGTGCCAGCAGCTTGCCAGGGGGCACAGATACGCAGTATTTT. J is TRBJ2-3 and V is TRBV5-5; D may be TRBD1 (6 bases). Germline lookup yields CDR1 SGHKS and CDR2 YYEKEE (reference sequence). Trimming removed 1 base at V and 1 base at J, with 7 bases between. This CDR3 spans 14 amino acids. Full variable domain (outside the CDR3, taken from reference TRBV5-5 and TRBJ2-3): DAGVTQSPTHLIKTRGQQVTLRCSPISGHKSVSWYQQVLGQGPQFIFQYYEKEERGRGNFPDRFSARQFPNYSSELNVNALLLGDSALYLCASSLPGGTDTQYFGPGTRLTVL.

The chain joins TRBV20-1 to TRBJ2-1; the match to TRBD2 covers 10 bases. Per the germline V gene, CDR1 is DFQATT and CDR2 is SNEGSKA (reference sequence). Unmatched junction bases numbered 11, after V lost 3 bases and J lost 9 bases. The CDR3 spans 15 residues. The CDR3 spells CSASPGSGRAGEQFF. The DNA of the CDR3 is TGCAGTGCTAGCCCAGGCAGCGGGAGGGCCGGTGAGCAGTTCTTC.

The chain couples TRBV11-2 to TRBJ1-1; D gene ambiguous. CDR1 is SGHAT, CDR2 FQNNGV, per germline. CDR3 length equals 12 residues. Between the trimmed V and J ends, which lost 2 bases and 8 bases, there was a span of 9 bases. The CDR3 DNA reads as TGTGCCAGCAGCTTAATTGCCCCCGAAGCTTTCTTT. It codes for CASSLIAPEAFF.

The CDR3 region has the DNA TGTGCCAGCAGCCGGACAGGCTCCCCATATGGCTACACCTTC. This gives the protein CASSRTGSPYGYTF. V gene TRBV12-3 or TRBV12-4 combines with J gene TRBJ1-2; TRBD1 aligns across 7 bases. V trimming: 6 bases; J trimming: 5 bases; junction bases outside the gene matches: 9. CDR3 length equals 14 residues.

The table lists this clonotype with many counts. CDR3 sequence reads: CASSPTPNTEAFF. CDR3 coding DNA: TGCGCCAGCAGTCCGACACCTAACACTGAAGCTTTCTTT. The chain is built from TRBV5-1 and TRBJ1-1; D ambiguous. The CDR3 has 13 residues. V gave up 5 bases and J gave up 2 bases, with 10 bases separating them. Germline loops: CDR1 SGHRS, CDR2 YFSETQ.

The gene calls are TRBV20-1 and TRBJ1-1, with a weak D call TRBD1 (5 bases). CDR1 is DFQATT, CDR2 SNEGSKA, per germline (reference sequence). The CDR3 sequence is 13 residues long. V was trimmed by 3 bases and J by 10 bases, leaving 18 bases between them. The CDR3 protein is CSASNLDPGGAFF. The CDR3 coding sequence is TGCAGTGCTAGCAATCTTGACCCCGGGGGAGCTTTCTTT.

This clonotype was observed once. CDR3 protein: CSARPRASGSYYEQYF. The CDR3 DNA sequence: TGCAGTGCTAGACCCAGGGCTAGCGGGTCTTACTACGAGCAGTACTTC. The chain combines TRBV20-1 with TRBJ2-7; 8 positions match TRBD2. The CDR3 totals 16 residues. From germline, CDR1 is DFQATT and CDR2 SNEGSKA (reference sequence). V shed 2 bases, J shed 3 bases, and the junction held 12 bases outside the gene matches.

The CDR3: CASRLTGTGIGTDTQYF. In DNA form, the CDR3 reads TGCGCCAGCAGGCTTACCGGGACGGGCATCGGCACAGATACGCAGTATTTT. The V call is TRBV5-1, the J call TRBJ2-3; tentatively, D is TRBD1 or TRBD2 (5 bases each). In germline, CDR1 is SGHRS, CDR2 YFSETQ. The CDR3 consists of 17 residues. V gave up 5 bases and J gave up 1 base, with 20 bases separating them.

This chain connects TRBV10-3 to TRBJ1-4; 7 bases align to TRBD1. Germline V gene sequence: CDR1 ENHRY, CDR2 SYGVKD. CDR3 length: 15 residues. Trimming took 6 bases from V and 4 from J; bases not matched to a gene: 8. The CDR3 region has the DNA TGTGCCATCAGCCCAAGGGGGCCCGGTAATGAAAAACTGTTTTTT. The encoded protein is CAISPRGPGNEKLFF.

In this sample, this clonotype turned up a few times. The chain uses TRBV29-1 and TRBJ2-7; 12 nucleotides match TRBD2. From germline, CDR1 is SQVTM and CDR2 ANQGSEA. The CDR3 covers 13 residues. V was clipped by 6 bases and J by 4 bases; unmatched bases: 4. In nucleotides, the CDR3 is TGCAGCGTGGGGGGACTAGCGGGTTACGAGCAGTACTTC. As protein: CSVGGLAGYEQYF.

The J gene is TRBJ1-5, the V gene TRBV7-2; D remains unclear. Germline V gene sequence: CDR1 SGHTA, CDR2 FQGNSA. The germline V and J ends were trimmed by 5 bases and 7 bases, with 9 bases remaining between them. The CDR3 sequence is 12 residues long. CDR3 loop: CASSPYGQPQHF. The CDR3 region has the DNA TGTGCCAGCAGCCCCTACGGCCAGCCCCAGCATTTT.

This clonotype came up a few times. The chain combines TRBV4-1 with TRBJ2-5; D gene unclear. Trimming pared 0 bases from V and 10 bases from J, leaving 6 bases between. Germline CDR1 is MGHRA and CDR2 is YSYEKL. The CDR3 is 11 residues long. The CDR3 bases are TGCGCCAGCAGCCAAGATGGTGACCAGTACTTC. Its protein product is CASSQDGDQYF.

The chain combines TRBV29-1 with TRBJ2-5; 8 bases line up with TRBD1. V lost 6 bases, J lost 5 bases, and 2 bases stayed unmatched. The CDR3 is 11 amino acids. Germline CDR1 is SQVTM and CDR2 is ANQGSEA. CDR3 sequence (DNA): TGCAGCGTCAACAGGGGGGAGACCCAGTACTTC. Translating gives CSVNRGETQYF.

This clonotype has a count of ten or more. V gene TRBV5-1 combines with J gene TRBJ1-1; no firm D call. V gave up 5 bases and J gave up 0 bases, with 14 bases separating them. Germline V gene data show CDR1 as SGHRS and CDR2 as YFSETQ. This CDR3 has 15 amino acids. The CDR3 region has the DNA TGCGCCAGCAGACCCGTCCAGGTCATGAACACTGAAGCTTTCTTT. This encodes CASRPVQVMNTEAFF.

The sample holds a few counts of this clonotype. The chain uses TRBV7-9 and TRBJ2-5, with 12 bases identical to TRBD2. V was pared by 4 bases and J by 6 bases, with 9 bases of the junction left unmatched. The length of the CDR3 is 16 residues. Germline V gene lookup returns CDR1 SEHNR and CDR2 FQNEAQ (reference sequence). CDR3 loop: CASSYGTSGPLKTQYF. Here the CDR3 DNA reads TGTGCCAGCAGCTACGGGACTAGCGGGCCTTTAAAGACCCAGTACTTC.

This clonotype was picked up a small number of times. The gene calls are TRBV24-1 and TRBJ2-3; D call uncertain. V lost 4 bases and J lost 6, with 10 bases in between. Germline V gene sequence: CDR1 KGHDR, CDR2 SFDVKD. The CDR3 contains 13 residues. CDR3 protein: CATSERDSDTQYF. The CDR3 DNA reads TGTGCCACCAGTGAGAGAGACTCGGATACGCAGTATTTT.

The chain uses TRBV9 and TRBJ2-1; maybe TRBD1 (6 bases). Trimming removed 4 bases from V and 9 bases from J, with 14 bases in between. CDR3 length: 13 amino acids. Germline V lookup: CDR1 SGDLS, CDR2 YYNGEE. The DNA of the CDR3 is TGTGCCAGCAGCCTCGTCTTAGGGGGTGAGCAGTTCTTC. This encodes CASSLVLGGEQFF.

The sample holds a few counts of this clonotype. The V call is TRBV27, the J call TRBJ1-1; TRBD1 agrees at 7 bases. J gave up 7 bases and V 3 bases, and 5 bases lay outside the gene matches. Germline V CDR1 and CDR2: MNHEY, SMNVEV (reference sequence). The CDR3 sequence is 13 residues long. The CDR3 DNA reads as TGTGCCAGCAGTTTCCAGGGGGGGAGTGAAGCTTTCTTT. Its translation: CASSFQGGSEAFF.